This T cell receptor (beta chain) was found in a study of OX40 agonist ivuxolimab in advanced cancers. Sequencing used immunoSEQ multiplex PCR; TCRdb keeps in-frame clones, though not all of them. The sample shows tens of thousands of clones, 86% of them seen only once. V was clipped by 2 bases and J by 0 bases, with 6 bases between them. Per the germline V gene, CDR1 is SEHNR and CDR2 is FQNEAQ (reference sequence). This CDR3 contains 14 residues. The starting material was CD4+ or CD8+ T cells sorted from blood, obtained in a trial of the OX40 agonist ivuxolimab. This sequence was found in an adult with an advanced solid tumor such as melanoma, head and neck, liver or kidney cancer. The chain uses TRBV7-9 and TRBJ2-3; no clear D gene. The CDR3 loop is CASSLRASTDTQYF. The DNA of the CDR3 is TGTGCCAGCAGCTTACGGGCTAGCACAGATACGCAGTATTTT. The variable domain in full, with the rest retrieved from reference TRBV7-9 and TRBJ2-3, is DTGVSQNPRHKITKRGQNVTFRCDPISEHNRLYWYRQTLGQGPEFLTYFQNEAQLEKSRLLSDRFSAERPKGSFSTLEIQRTEQGDSAMYLCASSLRASTDTQYFGPGTRLTVL.